This T cell receptor beta chain was captured by sequencing in a study of cytomegalovirus exposure and HLA in healthy donors. The CDR3 contains 12 residues. CDR1 and CDR2 from the germline V gene are SEHNR and FQNEAQ (reference sequence). The V and J ends lost 4 bases and 5 bases respectively, with 9 bases between them. The PCR ran on 60 Vbeta and 13 Jbeta primers. Profiled with immunoSEQ multiplex PCR; TCRdb holds only in-frame clones, not every one. The sample includes roughly 100,000 clones, roughly 60% of them seen just once. Sequenced: PBMCs. This TCR was recovered from a human donor in good health. V is TRBV7-9 and J is TRBJ2-7, with no clear D. The DNA of the CDR3 is TGTGCCAGCAGCTCCCTATTCAACGAGCAGTACTTC. Amino acid sequence: CASSSLFNEQYF.